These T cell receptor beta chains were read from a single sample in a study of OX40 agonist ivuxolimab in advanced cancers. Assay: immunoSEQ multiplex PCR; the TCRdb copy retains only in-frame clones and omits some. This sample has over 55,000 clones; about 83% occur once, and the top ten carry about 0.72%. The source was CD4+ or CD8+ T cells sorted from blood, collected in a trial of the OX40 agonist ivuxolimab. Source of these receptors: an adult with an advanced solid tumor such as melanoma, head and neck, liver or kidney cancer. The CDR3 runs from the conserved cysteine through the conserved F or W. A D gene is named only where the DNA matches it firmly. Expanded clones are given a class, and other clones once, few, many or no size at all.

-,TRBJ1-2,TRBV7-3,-,CASSLRAGQGYTF,TGTGCCAGCAGCTTAAGGGCAGGGCAGGGCTACACCTTC
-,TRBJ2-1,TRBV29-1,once,CSVGDSRGPAQFF,TGCAGCGTGGGTGACTCCAGGGGCCCTGCTCAGTTCTTC
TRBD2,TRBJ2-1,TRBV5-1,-,CASSWGLAEAYNEQFF,TGCGCCAGCAGCTGGGGACTAGCGGAAGCCTACAATGAGCAGTTCTTC
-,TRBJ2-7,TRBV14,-,CASSQEKKALFPSYEQYF,TGTGCCAGCAGCCAAGAAAAGAAGGCGCTCTTCCCCTCCTACGAGCAGTACTTC
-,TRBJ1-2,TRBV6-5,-,CASRDFNYGYTF,TGTGCCAGCAGGGATTTTAACTATGGCTACACCTTC
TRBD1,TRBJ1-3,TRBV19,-,CASSTRTGGGNTIYF,TGTGCCAGTAGTACCCGGACAGGAGGAGGAAACACCATATATTTT
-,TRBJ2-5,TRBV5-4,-,CASSSGQQETQYF,TGTGCCAGCAGCTCTGGACAGCAAGAGACCCAGTACTTC
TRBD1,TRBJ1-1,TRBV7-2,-,CASSSPGQGENTEAFF,TGTGCCAGCAGCTCCCCGGGACAGGGTGAGAACACTGAAGCTTTCTTT
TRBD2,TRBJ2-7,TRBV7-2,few,CASSLTGGEQYF,TGTGCCAGCAGCTTAACGGGGGGGGAGCAGTACTTC
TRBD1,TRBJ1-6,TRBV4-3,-,CASSEIQGFNSPLHF,TGCGCCAGCAGTGAGATACAGGGGTTTAATTCACCCCTCCACTTT
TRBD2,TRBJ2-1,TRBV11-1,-,CASSLADYLAGTYNEQFF,TGTGCCAGCAGCTTAGCAGACTATCTAGCGGGGACTTACAATGAGCAGTTCTTC
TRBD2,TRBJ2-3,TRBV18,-,CASSPRTSGVTDTQYF,TGTGCCAGCTCACCACGGACTAGCGGGGTGACAGATACGCAGTATTTT
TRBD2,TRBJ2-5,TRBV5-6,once,CASSLGGAGGPIETQYF,TGTGCCAGCAGCTTGGGCGGAGCGGGAGGGCCGATAGAGACCCAGTACTTC
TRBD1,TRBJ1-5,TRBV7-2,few,CASIARQGSNQPQHF,TGTGCCAGCATCGCACGACAGGGGAGCAATCAGCCCCAGCATTTT
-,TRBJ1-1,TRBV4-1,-,CASSHDSYPEAFF,TGCGCCAGCAGCCACGACAGTTACCCTGAAGCTTTCTTT
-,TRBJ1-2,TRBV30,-,CAWSSWSSGYGYTF,TGTGCCTGGAGTTCGTGGAGCTCGGGCTATGGCTACACCTTC
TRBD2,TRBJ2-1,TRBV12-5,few,CASGLSGGDEQFF,TGTGCTAGTGGTTTATCGGGGGGGGATGAGCAGTTCTTC
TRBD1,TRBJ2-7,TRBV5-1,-,CASSGTGAGYEQYF,TGCGCCAGCAGCGGTACAGGGGCTGGTTACGAGCAGTACTTC
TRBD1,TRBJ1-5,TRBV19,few,CASGTGHSNQPQHF,TGTGCCAGCGGGACAGGACATAGCAATCAGCCCCAGCATTTT
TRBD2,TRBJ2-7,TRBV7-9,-,CASSPRLAGGSEQYF,TGTGCCAGCAGCCCCAGACTAGCGGGGGGCTCCGAGCAGTACTTC
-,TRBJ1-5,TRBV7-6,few,CASSLLGARQPQHF,TGTGCCAGCAGCTTACTAGGGGCGAGGCAGCCCCAGCATTTT
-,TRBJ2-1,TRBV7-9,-,CASSLVLSTNEQFF,TGTGCCAGCAGCTTAGTCCTCTCCACAAATGAGCAGTTCTTC
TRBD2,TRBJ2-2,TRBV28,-,CASSLDRGGTSDYTGELFF,TGTGCCAGCAGTTTAGACAGGGGAGGGACTAGCGATTACACCGGGGAGCTGTTTTTT
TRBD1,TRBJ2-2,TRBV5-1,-,CASRLTGVNTGELFF,TGCGCCAGCAGATTGACAGGGGTGAACACCGGGGAGCTGTTTTTT
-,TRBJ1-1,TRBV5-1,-,CASSLTQTSRGTEAFF,TGCGCCAGCAGCTTGACCCAGACCTCTAGGGGAACTGAAGCTTTCTTT
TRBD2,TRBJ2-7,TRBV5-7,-,CASSLAASGYYEQYF,TGTGCCAGCAGCTTGGCAGCTAGCGGTTACTACGAGCAGTACTTC
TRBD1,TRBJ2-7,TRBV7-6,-,CASSFGQGALGEQYF,TGTGCCAGCAGCTTCGGACAGGGGGCTTTGGGCGAGCAGTACTTC
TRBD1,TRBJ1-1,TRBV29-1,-,CSALVTGGNTEAFF,TGCAGCGCTCTGGTAACAGGGGGGAACACTGAAGCTTTCTTT
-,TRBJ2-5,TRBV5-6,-,CASSLMSSGIQETQYF,TGTGCCAGCAGCTTGATGAGTAGCGGAATCCAAGAGACCCAGTACTTC
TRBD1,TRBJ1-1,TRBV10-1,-,CASSHSTGERTEAFF,TGCGCCAGCAGTCACTCTACAGGGGAGAGAACTGAAGCTTTCTTT
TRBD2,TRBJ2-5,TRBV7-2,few,CASSFPLAGRETQYF,TGTGCCAGCAGTTTCCCACTAGCGGGGAGGGAGACCCAGTACTTC
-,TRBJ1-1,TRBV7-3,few,CASSRLPPGTASEAFF,TGTGCCAGCAGCCGGTTGCCCCCTGGGACGGCCTCTGAAGCTTTCTTT
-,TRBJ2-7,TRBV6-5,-,CASSSPSGESDEQYF,TGTGCCAGCAGTTCCCCATCGGGGGAGAGCGACGAGCAGTACTTC
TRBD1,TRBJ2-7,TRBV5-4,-,CASSTRQGAYEQYF,TGTGCCAGCAGCACCCGACAGGGGGCCTACGAGCAGTACTTC
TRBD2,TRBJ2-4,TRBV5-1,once,CASSGPGLATNIQYF,TGCGCCAGCAGCGGACCGGGACTAGCTACAAACATTCAGTACTTC
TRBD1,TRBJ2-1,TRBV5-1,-,CASSLPGTGVNNEQFF,TGCGCCAGCAGCTTGCCCGGGACAGGGGTAAACAATGAGCAGTTCTTC
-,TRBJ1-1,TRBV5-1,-,CASSLARNTEAFF,TGCGCCAGCAGCTTGGCGCGGAACACTGAAGCTTTCTTT
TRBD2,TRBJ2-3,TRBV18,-,CASSPVAGVVADTQYF,TGTGCCAGCTCACCCGTAGCGGGAGTTGTCGCAGATACGCAGTATTTT
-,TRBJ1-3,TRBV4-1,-,CASSRIGLISGNTIYF,TGCGCCAGCAGCCGAATCGGGTTGATCTCTGGAAACACCATATATTTT
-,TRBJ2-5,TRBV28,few,CASSPGPSRETQYF,TGTGCCAGCAGCCCCGGGCCCTCACGGGAGACCCAGTACTTC
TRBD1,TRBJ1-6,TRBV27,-,CASSLYQGGPAGTGSDSPLHF,TGTGCCAGCAGTTTATATCAGGGGGGGCCCGCTGGGACAGGGAGCGATTCACCCCTCCACTTT
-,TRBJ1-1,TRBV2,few,CASSEEYGNTEAFF,TGTGCCAGCAGTGAAGAGTATGGTAACACTGAAGCTTTCTTT
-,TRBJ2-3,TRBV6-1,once,CASSESAGTQYF,TGTGCCAGCAGTGAGTCCGCGGGTACGCAGTATTTT
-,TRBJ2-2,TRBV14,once,CASSRASLNTGELFF,TGTGCCAGCAGCCGAGCTAGCCTGAACACCGGGGAGCTGTTTTTT
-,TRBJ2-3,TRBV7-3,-,CASSFHRGGGLETDTQYF,TGTGCCAGCAGCTTCCATAGGGGCGGGGGCCTGGAAACAGATACGCAGTATTTT
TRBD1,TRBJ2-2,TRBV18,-,CASSPPGGQGTGELFF,TGTGCCAGCTCACCACCTGGGGGACAGGGAACCGGGGAGCTGTTTTTT
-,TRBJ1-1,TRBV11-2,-,CASGSGGYTEAFF,TGTGCCAGCGGCTCGGGCGGTTACACTGAAGCTTTCTTT
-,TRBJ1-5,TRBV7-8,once,CASSPSGREGQPQHF,TGTGCCAGCAGCCCCTCCGGCAGGGAAGGACAGCCCCAGCATTTT
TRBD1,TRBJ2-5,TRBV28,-,CASSSSTGVETQYF,TGTGCCAGCAGTTCCTCGACAGGGGTAGAGACCCAGTACTTC
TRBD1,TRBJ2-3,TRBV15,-,CATSTRQGEVTDTQYF,TGTGCCACCAGCACAAGACAGGGAGAAGTCACAGATACGCAGTATTTT
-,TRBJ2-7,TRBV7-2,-,CASSLNSLYEQYF,TGTGCCAGCAGCTTGAACAGCCTCTACGAGCAGTACTTC
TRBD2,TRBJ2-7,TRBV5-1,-,CASSLGGGPYEQYF,TGCGCCAGCAGCTTGGGCGGGGGGCCCTACGAGCAGTACTTC
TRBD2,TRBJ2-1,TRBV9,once,CASSESGAASYNEQFF,TGTGCCAGCAGCGAAAGCGGGGCTGCCTCCTACAATGAGCAGTTCTTC